These 4 T cell receptor beta chains were sequenced from one sample in a study of T-cell memory formation after mild COVID-19 (dated by TCRdb to 2020 to 2022). The method was 5' RACE. Sequencing took place on an Illumina NovaSeq 6000. Clones were called with MiXCR by TCRdb after fastp trimmed the public reads at Q25, and only in-frame beta chains were retained. Every distinct CDR3 protein forms one entry, paired with its most common genes and DNA. Within this sample are roughly 110,000 distinct CDR3 sequences, with about 15% of them counted one time only. 35% to 50% of the sample is held by the ten biggest clonotypes. Sequencing was performed on PBMCs or a T cell subset sorted from them (not recorded which). These receptor sequences come from a young man who had mild COVID-19 (a few samples of this study predate the infection). The sample titles of this study are shuffled in the database, so cell type and time point are left out; the donor was told from shared clones.

The rearrangement links TRBV4-3 to TRBJ1-5, with TRBD1 matching over 7 bases. Germline CDR1 reads LGHNA; CDR2 reads YSLEER. This CDR3 has 15 amino acids. V lost 5 bases to trimming and J lost 3 bases; unmatched junction nucleotides: 7. The CDR3 bases are TGCGCCAGCAGCGTCACAGGGGCACCCAATCAGCCCCAGCATTTT. Protein: CASSVTGAPNQPQHF.

This chain joins TRBV4-3 and TRBJ2-1; TRBD2 matches at 7 bases. CDR1 is LGHNA, CDR2 YSLEER, per germline. V shed 4 bases, J shed 6 bases, and the junction held 9 bases outside the gene matches. The CDR3 is 15 residues long. In nucleotides, the CDR3 is TGCGCCAGCAGCCCGGCAGGAGGGAGGGGCAATGAGCAGTTCTTC. Residues: CASSPAGGRGNEQFF.

This clonotype was picked up a small number of times. V and J are TRBV7-9 and TRBJ1-6, with 7 bases identical to TRBD1. Losses at the gene ends were 5 bases for V and 7 bases for J; bases not matched to a gene: 8. The CDR3 runs to 15 residues. Germline lookup yields CDR1 SEHNR and CDR2 FQNEAQ (reference sequence). DNA of the CDR3: TGTGCCAGCAGCCGAACAGGGGCCAGGAATTCACCCCTCCACTTT. This sequence encodes CASSRTGARNSPLHF.

V is TRBV7-3 and J is TRBJ2-1, with 8 bases lining up with TRBD2. The CDR3 is made up of 13 amino acids. The V segment lost 4 bases and the J segment 8 bases; nucleotides outside the gene matches: 4. Germline-derived CDR1 and CDR2 are SGHTA and FQGTGA. The CDR3 loop is CASSSGGLDEQFF. CDR3 DNA: TGTGCCAGCAGCTCGGGGGGGCTGGATGAGCAGTTCTTC.